The clone carrying this T cell receptor (beta chain) was recorded at least ten times. Its antigen is undetermined. Unique molecular identifiers were used to barcode this TCRbeta library. TCRdb re-called the PCR reads with MiXCR, one entry per CDR3 protein. The repertoire holds about 980,000 distinct CDR3 sequences, with about 31% as singletons. This sample was included in a study of T-cell reconstitution after alpha-beta-depleted transplantation in children. Whole-study results and caveats: About two months after transplant, alpha-beta T cells reportedly came from several hundred expanded graft clones. When one year had passed after transplant, most T-cell counts and diversity came from newly produced T cells.

Per germline, CDR1 MDHEN and CDR2 SYDVKM. This CDR3 region has 15 residues. The V segment lost 6 bases and the J segment 3 bases; nucleotides outside the gene matches: 10. The sample in question was PBMCs, mostly from graft donor cells, obtained 360 days after TCRalphabeta/CD19-depleted stem cell transplant. This chain links TRBV28 with TRBJ2-5; TRBD1 agrees at 7 bases. This receptor was taken from a boy younger than two who had a stem cell transplant for SCID, so the T cells may come from the graft donor. The DNA for the CDR3 is TGTGCCAGCAGCCCGACAGGGTGGGGAGAAGAGACCCAGTACTTC. Its translation is CASSPTGWGEETQYF.